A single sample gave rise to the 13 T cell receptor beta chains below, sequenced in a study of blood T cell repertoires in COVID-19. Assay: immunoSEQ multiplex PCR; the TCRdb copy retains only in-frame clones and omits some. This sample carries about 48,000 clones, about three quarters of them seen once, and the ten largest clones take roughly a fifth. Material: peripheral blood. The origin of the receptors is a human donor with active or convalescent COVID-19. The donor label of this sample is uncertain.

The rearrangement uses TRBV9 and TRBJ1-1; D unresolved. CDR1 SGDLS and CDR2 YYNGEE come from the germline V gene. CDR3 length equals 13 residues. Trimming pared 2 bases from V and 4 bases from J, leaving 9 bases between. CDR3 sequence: CASSVWEGTEAFF. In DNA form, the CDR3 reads TGTGCCAGCAGCGTTTGGGAGGGCACTGAAGCTTTCTTT.

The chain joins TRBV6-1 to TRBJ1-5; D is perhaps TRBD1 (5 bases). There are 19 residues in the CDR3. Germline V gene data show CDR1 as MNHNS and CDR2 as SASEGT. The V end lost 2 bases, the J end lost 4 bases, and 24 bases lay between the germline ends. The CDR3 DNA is TGTGCCAGCAGTGAAAGTCGGACACACCAGCTTTATCGGAATCAGCCCCAGCATTTT. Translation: CASSESRTHQLYRNQPQHF.

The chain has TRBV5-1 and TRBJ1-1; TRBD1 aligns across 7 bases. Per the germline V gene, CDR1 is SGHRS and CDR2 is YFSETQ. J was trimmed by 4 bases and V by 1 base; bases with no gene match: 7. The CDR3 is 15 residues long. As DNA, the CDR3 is TGCGCCAGCAGCTTGTCTCAGGGGGGAAGCACTGAAGCTTTCTTT. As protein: CASSLSQGGSTEAFF.

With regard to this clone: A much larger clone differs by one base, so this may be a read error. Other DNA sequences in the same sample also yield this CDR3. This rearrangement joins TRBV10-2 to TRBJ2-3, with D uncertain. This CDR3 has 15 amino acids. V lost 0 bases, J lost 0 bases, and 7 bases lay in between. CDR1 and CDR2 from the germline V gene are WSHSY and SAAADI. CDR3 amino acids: CASSESPTSTDTQYF. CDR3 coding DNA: TGCGCCAGCAGTGAGTCGCCTACTAGCACAGATACGCAGTATTTT.

Written as DNA, the CDR3 is TGCGCCAGCAGCCAACAAATACAGGGGGTGTATGGCTACACCTTC. Amino acid sequence: CASSQQIQGVYGYTF. The V gene is TRBV4-1, the J gene TRBJ1-2, with 8 bases identical to TRBD1. CDR3 length equals 15 residues. Germline CDR1 is MGHRA and CDR2 is YSYEKL. V dropped 2 bases and J dropped 5; count of bases not matched to a gene: 7.

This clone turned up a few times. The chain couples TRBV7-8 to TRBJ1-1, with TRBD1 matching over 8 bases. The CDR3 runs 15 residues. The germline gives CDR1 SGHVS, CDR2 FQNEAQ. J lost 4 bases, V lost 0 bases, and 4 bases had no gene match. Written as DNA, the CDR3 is TGTGCCAGCAGCTTAGCTGACAGGGGAAGCACTGAAGCTTTCTTT. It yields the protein CASSLADRGSTEAFF. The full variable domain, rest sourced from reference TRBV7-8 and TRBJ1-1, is GAGVSQSPRYKVAKRGQDVALRCDPISGHVSLFWYQQALGQGPEFLTYFQNEAQLDKSGLPSDRFFAERPEGSVSTLKIQRTQQEDSAVYLCASSLADRGSTEAFFGQGTRLTVV.

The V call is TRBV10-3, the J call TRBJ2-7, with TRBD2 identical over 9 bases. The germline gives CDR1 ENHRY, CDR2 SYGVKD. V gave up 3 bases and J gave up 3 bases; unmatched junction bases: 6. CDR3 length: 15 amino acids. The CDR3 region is CAISDGGTSLYEQYF. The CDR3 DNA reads TGTGCCATCAGTGACGGCGGGACTAGCCTCTACGAGCAGTACTTC.

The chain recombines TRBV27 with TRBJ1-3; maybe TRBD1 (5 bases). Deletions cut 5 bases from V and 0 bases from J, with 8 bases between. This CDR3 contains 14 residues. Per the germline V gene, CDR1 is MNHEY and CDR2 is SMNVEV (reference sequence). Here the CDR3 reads CASSRTGSGNTIYF. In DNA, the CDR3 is TGTGCCAGCAGTCGCACAGGCTCTGGAAACACCATATATTTT.

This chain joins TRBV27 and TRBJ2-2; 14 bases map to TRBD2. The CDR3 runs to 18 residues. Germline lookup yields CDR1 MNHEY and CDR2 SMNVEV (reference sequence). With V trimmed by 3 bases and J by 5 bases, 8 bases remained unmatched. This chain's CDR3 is CASSFGTSGSNRTGELFF. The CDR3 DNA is TGTGCCAGCAGTTTCGGGACTAGCGGGAGTAACAGAACCGGGGAGCTGTTTTTT.

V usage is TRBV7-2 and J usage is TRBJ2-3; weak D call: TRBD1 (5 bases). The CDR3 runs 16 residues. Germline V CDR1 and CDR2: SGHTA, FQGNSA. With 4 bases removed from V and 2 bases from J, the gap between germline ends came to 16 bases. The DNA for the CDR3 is TGTGCCAGCAGCTCCGTACAGGAGTTTCCCACAGATACGCAGTATTTT. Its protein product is CASSSVQEFPTDTQYF.

This CDR3 reads CASSQEGGAGSYNSPLHF. The CDR3 nucleotides read TGTGCCAGCAGCCAAGAAGGGGGAGCCGGGTCCTATAATTCACCCCTCCACTTT. The gene calls are TRBV4-2 and TRBJ1-6; a possible D gene is TRBD1 (6 bases). CDR3 length: 18 amino acids. The V end was cut by 0 bases, the J end by 1 base, with 13 bases between. Germline CDR1 reads LGHNA; CDR2 reads YNFKEQ.

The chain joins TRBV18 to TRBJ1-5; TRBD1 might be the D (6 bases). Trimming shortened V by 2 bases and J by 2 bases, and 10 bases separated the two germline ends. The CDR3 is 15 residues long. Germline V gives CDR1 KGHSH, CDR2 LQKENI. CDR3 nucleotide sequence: TGTGCCAGCTCACCAGACAGGTGGGGCAATCAGCCCCAGCATTTT. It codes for CASSPDRWGNQPQHF.

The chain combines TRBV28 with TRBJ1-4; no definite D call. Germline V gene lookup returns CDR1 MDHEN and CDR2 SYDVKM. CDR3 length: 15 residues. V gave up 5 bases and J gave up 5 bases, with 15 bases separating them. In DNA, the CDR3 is TGTGCCAGCAGTACCTCGGGAGGAGGCAATGAAAAACTGTTTTTT. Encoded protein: CASSTSGGGNEKLFF. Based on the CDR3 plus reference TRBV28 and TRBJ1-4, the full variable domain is DVKVTQSSRYLVKRTGEKVFLECVQDMDHENMFWYRQDPGLGLRLIYFSYDVKMKEKGDIPEGYSVSREKKERFSLILESASTNQTSMYLCASSTSGGGNEKLFFGSGTQLSVL.